A selection of T cell receptor beta chains follows, all from one sample in a study of T cells in Graves' hyperthyroidism and ophthalmopathy. TCRdb called the multiplex PCR reads again in MiXCR, with one record for every CDR3 protein. The table records 250,000 or so distinct CDR3 sequences, nearly 15% of them present only once. Sample: blood. The origin of the receptors is a woman in her forties or fifties with Graves' hyperthyroidism that later progressed to Graves' ophthalmopathy. Each CDR3 is given with its conserved first and last residue. D genes are given only for firm matches. Rows may omit the clone size; those that give it use once, few, many or a size class.

j_call d_call v_call clone_size cdr3_nt cdr3_aa
TRBJ2-7 NA TRBV7-9 NA TGTGCCAGCAGCTTAGTCCAGGACGGCGAGCAGTACTTC CASSLVQDGEQYF
TRBJ2-2 NA TRBV12-3/TRBV12-4 NA TGTGCCAGCAGTACAGTCCCCGGGGAGCTGTTTTTT CASSTVPGELFF
TRBJ2-1 NA TRBV19 NA TGTGCCAGTAGTATCGGACCGGACAATGAGCAGTTCTTC CASSIGPDNEQFF
TRBJ2-7 NA TRBV3-1 NA TGTGCCAGCAGCCAAGGTCTGGGGGACGACGAGCAGTACTTC CASSQGLGDDEQYF
TRBJ2-2 NA TRBV20-1 few TGCAGTGCTAGAGATGACGGGAGAGGAGCCGGGGAGCTGTTTTTT CSARDDGRGAGELFF
TRBJ2-4 TRBD1 TRBV7-8 NA TGTGCCAGCAGCTTAGGTTACCGGGACAGGGGTTCAAAACGGGCCAAAAACATTCAGTACTTC CASSLGYRDRGSKRAKNIQYF
TRBJ2-7 TRBD1 TRBV27 many TGTGCCAGCAGGCGACAGGGGATCGACGAGCAGTACTTC CASRRQGIDEQYF
TRBJ2-6 NA TRBV7-8 NA TGTGCCAGCAGCTTTTCAGGGGGAGGGGGCGGATATGGGGCCAACGTCCTGACTTTC CASSFSGGGGGYGANVLTF
TRBJ2-2 NA TRBV7-8 many TGTGCCAGCAGCCCCGGGGAGCTGTTTTTT CASSPGELFF
TRBJ2-7 NA TRBV15 NA TGTGCCACCAGCAGACGGCCAGGGGGGCGAGTCTACGAGCAGTACTTC CATSRRPGGRVYEQYF
TRBJ1-5 TRBD1 TRBV28 many TGTGCCAGCAGTTTAGGGACAGTTAAGGCGCCCCAGCATTTT CASSLGTVKAPQHF
TRBJ2-3 NA TRBV28 many TGTGCCAGCAGCGAGACAGCAGTCGCGCGTACGCAGTATTTT CASSETAVARTQYF
TRBJ2-7 TRBD2 TRBV5-6 many TGTGCCAGCAGCCGGGGAGGGAACCTCTACGAGCAGTACTTC CASSRGGNLYEQYF
TRBJ2-5 TRBD2 TRBV9 few TGTGCCAGCAGCGTAGGGGCTAGCGGGATCCTAGAGACCCAGTACTTC CASSVGASGILETQYF
TRBJ2-4 TRBD1 TRBV11-2 many TGTGCCAGCAGCATAGCCGGGACAGGGAAAAACATTCAGTACTTC CASSIAGTGKNIQYF
TRBJ2-3 TRBD2 TRBV12-3/TRBV12-4 many TGTGCCAGCAGTCTAGCGGGAGTAGCAGATACGCAGTATTTT CASSLAGVADTQYF
TRBJ2-7 NA TRBV28 many TGTGCCACCCTTCATTCCTCCTACGAGCAGTACTTC CATLHSSYEQYF
TRBJ1-5 NA TRBV28 many TGTGCCAGCAGTTCCTATCCACGAGAACAGCCCCAGCATTTT CASSSYPREQPQHF
TRBJ2-7 NA TRBV4-1 many TGCGCCAGCAGCCCCCGGGACACCTACGAGCAGTACTTC CASSPRDTYEQYF
TRBJ1-5 NA TRBV6-1 many TGTGCCAGCACCCCGGATGGCGATCAGCCCCAGCATTTT CASTPDGDQPQHF
TRBJ2-4 TRBD2 TRBV3-1 many TGTGCCAGCAGCCAAGAGTATTATACGGGAGGGCTCCTTCAAGCCAAAAACATTCAGTACTTC CASSQEYYTGGLLQAKNIQYF
TRBJ1-2 NA TRBV5-1 NA TGTGCCAGCACCAGGGACGGAGTTGGCTACACCTTC CASTRDGVGYTF
TRBJ2-2 NA TRBV7-6 many TGTGCCAGCAGCTTAGTGGGGGTCGACACCGGGGAGCTGTTTTTT CASSLVGVDTGELFF
TRBJ2-1 TRBD1 TRBV7-9 NA TGTGCCAGCAGCTTAGCATTCGGACAGGGGGAGCGGGTTAATATCAATGAGCAGTTCTTC CASSLAFGQGERVNINEQFF
TRBJ2-3 NA TRBV20-1 many TGCAGTGCTAGAAGAGTAAGGGGCACAGATACGCAGTATTTT CSARRVRGTDTQYF
TRBJ2-7 NA TRBV20-1 NA TGCAGTGCCAGGGGAATGGGGACGGATTCCTACGAGCAGTACTTC CSARGMGTDSYEQYF
TRBJ2-7 NA TRBV2 many TGTGCCAGCAGTGAGTGGACTTCCTACGAGCAGTACTTC CASSEWTSYEQYF
TRBJ2-5 TRBD1 TRBV15 once TGTGCCACCAGCAGAACAGGGGGAGGACAAGAGACCCAGTACTTC CATSRTGGGQETQYF
TRBJ1-5 NA TRBV30 many TGTGCCTGGAGGGGGCCACTGGCCCAGCATTTT CAWRGPLAQHF
TRBJ2-5 NA TRBV6-1 many TGTGCCAGCAGTTCCAATAGGGGGGGCCAAGAGACCCAGTACTTC CASSSNRGGQETQYF
TRBJ2-1 TRBD2 TRBV10-1 few TGCGCCAGCAGGCCGGGACTAGCGGATAACAATGAGCAGTTCTTC CASRPGLADNNEQFF
TRBJ2-3 TRBD1 TRBV4-1 few TGCGCCAGCAGCCGGAACCGGGACAGGGTCGCCACAGATACGCAGTATTTT CASSRNRDRVATDTQYF
TRBJ1-4 NA TRBV12-3/TRBV12-4 many TGTGCCAGCAGTCCCCGGCCAGGAGTTAATGAAAAACTGTTTTTT CASSPRPGVNEKLFF
TRBJ2-7 NA TRBV12-3/TRBV12-4 NA TGTGCCAGCAGTGATCTACAGGGCACCTACGAGCAGTACTTC CASSDLQGTYEQYF
TRBJ1-2 TRBD1 TRBV20-1 many TGCAGTGCTAGAGGGACAGGGGAAGGGGTAATAGTCTATGGCTACACCTTC CSARGTGEGVIVYGYTF
TRBJ2-5 TRBD1 TRBV5-1 many TGCGCCAGCAGCTTGAATCCGGGACAGGAGGAGACCCAGTACTTC CASSLNPGQEETQYF
TRBJ1-6 TRBD1 TRBV4-1 NA TGCGCCAGCAGCCACCGGGACAGGGGGCTGGATTCACCCCTCCACTTT CASSHRDRGLDSPLHF
TRBJ1-5 NA TRBV6-1 many TGTGCCAGCAGTGCCTCGCCCCTTGGTCAGCCCCAGCATTTT CASSASPLGQPQHF
TRBJ2-5 NA TRBV13 many TGTGCCAGCAGCCGCCGGGACTTCCAAGAGACCCAGTACTTC CASSRRDFQETQYF
TRBJ1-3 NA TRBV29-1 NA TGCAGCGTTGAAGGGGCAGGGGCTGGAAACACCATATATTTT CSVEGAGAGNTIYF
TRBJ2-7 TRBD1 TRBV15 many TGTGCCACCAGCAGAGCCGGGACAGGGGACGAGCAGTACTTC CATSRAGTGDEQYF
TRBJ2-7 NA TRBV7-9 many TGTGCCAGCACCCTCACCACAGGGCTTCCCTACAGTCGGGACTTC CASTLTTGLPYSRDF
TRBJ2-7 NA TRBV27 many TGTGCCAGCAGTCAATACCGACAATGGCAGTACTTC CASSQYRQWQYF
TRBJ2-4 TRBD2 TRBV2 many TGTGCCAGCAAAAGGACTAGCGGGAGGGCCAGGTACTTC CASKRTSGRARYF
TRBJ1-2 NA TRBV20-1 many TGCAGTGCTAGAGAGAGGGGGGGTACAGGAAACTATGGCTACACCTTC CSARERGGTGNYGYTF
TRBJ2-3 NA TRBV28 many TGTGCCAGCAGTTCCACAGGGTCTAGCACAGATACGCAGTATTTT CASSSTGSSTDTQYF
TRBJ1-4 NA TRBV28 once TGTGCCATCACAACCCCATCGAGTGAAAAACTGTTTTTT CAITTPSSEKLFF
TRBJ2-1 TRBD2 TRBV5-1 many TGCGCCAGCAAAGGTGGGACTAGCGGGAGAAATGAGCAGTTCTTC CASKGGTSGRNEQFF
TRBJ2-3 NA TRBV19 NA TGTGCCAGTAGTATTCAAGGGAGCACAGATACGCAGTATTTT CASSIQGSTDTQYF
TRBJ1-6 NA TRBV9 NA TGTGCCAGCAGCGTTTTAGACAGCCATAATTCACCCCTCCACTTT CASSVLDSHNSPLHF